The 4 T cell receptor beta chains listed next were all sequenced from one sample in a study of T cell responses to AZD1222 COVID-19 vaccine. Assay used: immunoSEQ multiplex PCR; TCRdb lists only in-frame clones, some missing. This sample has more than 250,000 clones; approximately 93% occur once, and the top ten carry around 0.57%. The sample in question was peripheral blood, obtained on day 0 of AZD1222 vaccination. These receptors were obtained from an adult in good health.

The chain couples TRBV9 to TRBJ2-7; tentatively, D is TRBD1 (5 bases). Trimming took off 4 bases at V and 4 bases at J, with 15 bases between the two ends. CDR3 length equals 14 residues. Germline V CDR1 and CDR2: SGDLS, YYNGEE. CDR3 region: CASSPRRGIYEQYF. The CDR3 nucleotides are TGTGCCAGCAGCCCTCGTAGGGGAATTTACGAGCAGTACTTC.

The chain links TRBV28 to TRBJ1-6, with D perhaps matching TRBD1 (5 bases). The ends were cut back, 5 bases at V and 7 bases at J, with 15 bases in the middle. Germline assignment: CDR1 MDHEN and CDR2 SYDVKM. The CDR3 covers 15 residues. The CDR3 nucleotides read TGTGCCAGCAGTAAACCGACCGGACAAAATTCACCCCTCCACTTT. As protein: CASSKPTGQNSPLHF.

This chain links TRBV28 with TRBJ1-1; 7 bases are shared with TRBD1. The germline gives CDR1 MDHEN, CDR2 SYDVKM. The CDR3 totals 15 residues. J was trimmed by 1 base and V by 4 bases; bases with no gene match: 6. The CDR3 spells CASSSQGTANTEAFF. CDR3 in DNA: TGTGCCAGCAGTTCTCAGGGGACAGCGAACACTGAAGCTTTCTTT.

The chain uses TRBV3-1 (or the pseudogene TRBV3-2) and TRBJ2-7, with 7 positions matching TRBD1. The CDR3 covers 13 residues. Germline values: CDR1 LGHDT, CDR2 YNNKEL (reference sequence). After removal of 1 base from V and 8 bases from J, the junction contained 5 bases not matched to a gene. CDR3 amino acids: CASSQVGTDKQYF. Here the CDR3 DNA reads TGTGCCAGCAGCCAAGTAGGGACAGATAAGCAGTACTTC.